The source of this TCR beta chain is a study of shared clonotypes between healthy human individuals. About the study: For every donor, three CD4 naive, three CD4 memory, two CD8 naive and one CD8 memory plates were used.

Per germline, CDR1 ENHRY and CDR2 SYGVKD. The CDR3 is 12 residues long. V lost 9 bases and J 4 bases, leaving 10 bases between the germline ends. Under the authors' procedure: ImmunoSEQ yielded junction-only sequences lacking quality scores, so filtering differed. Libraries were prepared by immunoSEQ multiplex PCR; TCRdb keeps only in-frame clonotypes and omits some of them. That table supplies the V and J calls and clone size; D and trimming were determined from the DNA. This repertoire shows under 1,900,000 clones, about 98.5% found once; its top ten account for 0.36%. The donor population consisted of healthy HIV-negative adults with no recent acute infections or vaccinations. Memory CD4+ cells were the fraction left after CD45RA+ naive selection.

V usage is TRBV10-3 and J usage is TRBJ2-1; unclear D gene. Input material: naive CD4+ T cells sorted from blood. As to subset: CD45RA+ positively selected. The origin of this receptor is a man under 40 in good health. CDR3 DNA sequence: TGTGCCATTATGGGCCCTTACAATGAGCAGTTCTTC. Translated, it gives CAIMGPYNEQFF.